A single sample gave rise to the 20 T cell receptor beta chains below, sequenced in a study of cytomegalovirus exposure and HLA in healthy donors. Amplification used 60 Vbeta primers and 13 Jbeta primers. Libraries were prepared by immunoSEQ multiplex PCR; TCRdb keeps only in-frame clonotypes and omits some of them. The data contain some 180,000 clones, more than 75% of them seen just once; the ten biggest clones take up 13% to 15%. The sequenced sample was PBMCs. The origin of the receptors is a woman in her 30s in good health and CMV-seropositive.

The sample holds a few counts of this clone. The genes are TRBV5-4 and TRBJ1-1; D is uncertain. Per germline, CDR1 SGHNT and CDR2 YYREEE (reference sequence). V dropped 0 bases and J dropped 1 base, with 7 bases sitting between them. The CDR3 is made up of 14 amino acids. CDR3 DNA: TGTGCCAGCAGCTTGGTCACGGGGAACACTGAAGCTTTCTTT. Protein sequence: CASSLVTGNTEAFF. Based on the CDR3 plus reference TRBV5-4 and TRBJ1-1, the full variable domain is ETGVTQSPTHLIKTRGQQVTLRCSSQSGHNTVSWYQQALGQGPQFIFQYYREEENGRGNFPPRFSGLQFPNYSSELNVNALELDDSALYLCASSLVTGNTEAFFGQGTRLTVV.

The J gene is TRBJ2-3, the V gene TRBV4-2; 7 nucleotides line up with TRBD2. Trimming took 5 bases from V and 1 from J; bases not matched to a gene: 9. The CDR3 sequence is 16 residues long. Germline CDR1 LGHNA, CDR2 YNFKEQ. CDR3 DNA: TGTGCCAGCAGCTCCCTGGTGGGGGGGGGCACAGATACGCAGTATTTT. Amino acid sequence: CASSSLVGGGTDTQYF.

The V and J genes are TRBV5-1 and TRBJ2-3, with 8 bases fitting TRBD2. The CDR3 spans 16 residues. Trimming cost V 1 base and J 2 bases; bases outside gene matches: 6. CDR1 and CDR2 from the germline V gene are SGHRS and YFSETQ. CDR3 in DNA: TGCGCCAGCAGCTTGTCACTAGCGGTGCTCACAGATACGCAGTATTTT. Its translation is CASSLSLAVLTDTQYF.

The CDR3 region has the DNA TGCGCCAGCAGCCAAATCGGGACTAAAAACAATGAGCAGTTCTTC. It encodes CASSQIGTKNNEQFF. This rearrangement joins TRBV4-1 to TRBJ2-1; TRBD2 matches 7 bases. Germline V CDR1 and CDR2: MGHRA, YSYEKL. The CDR3 runs to 15 residues. V was clipped by 2 bases and J by 5 bases; unmatched bases: 6.

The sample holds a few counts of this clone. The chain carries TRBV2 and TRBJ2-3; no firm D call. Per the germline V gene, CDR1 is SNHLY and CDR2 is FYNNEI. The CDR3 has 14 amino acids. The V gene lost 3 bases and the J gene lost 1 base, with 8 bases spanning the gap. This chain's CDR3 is CASSEWLRTDTQYF. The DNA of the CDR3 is TGTGCCAGCAGTGAGTGGCTTCGCACAGATACGCAGTATTTT.

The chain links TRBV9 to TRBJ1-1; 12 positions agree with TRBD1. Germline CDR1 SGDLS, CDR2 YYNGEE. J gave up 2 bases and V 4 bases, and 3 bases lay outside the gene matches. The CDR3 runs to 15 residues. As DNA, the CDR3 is TGTGCCAGCAGCCTCGGGACAGGGGGCAACACTGAAGCTTTCTTT. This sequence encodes CASSLGTGGNTEAFF.

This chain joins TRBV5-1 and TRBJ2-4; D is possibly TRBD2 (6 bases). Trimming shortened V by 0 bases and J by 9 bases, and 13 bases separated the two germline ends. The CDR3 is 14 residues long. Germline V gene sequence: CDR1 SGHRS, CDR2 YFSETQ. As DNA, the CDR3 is TGCGCCAGCAGCTTGGAGGCAGGGAGGACCATTCAGTACTTC. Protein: CASSLEAGRTIQYF.

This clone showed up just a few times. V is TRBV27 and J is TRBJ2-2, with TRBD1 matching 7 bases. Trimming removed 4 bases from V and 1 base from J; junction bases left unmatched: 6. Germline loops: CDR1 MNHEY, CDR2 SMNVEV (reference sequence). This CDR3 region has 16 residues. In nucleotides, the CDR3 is TGTGCCAGCAGTTATAGGGGACAGCTGAACACCGGGGAGCTGTTTTTT. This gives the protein CASSYRGQLNTGELFF.

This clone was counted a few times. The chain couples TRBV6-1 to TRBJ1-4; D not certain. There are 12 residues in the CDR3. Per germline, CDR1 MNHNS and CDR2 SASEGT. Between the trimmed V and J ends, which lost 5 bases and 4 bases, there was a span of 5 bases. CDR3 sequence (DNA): TGTGCCAGCAGTCGGAGTAATGAAAAACTGTTTTTT. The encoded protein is CASSRSNEKLFF.

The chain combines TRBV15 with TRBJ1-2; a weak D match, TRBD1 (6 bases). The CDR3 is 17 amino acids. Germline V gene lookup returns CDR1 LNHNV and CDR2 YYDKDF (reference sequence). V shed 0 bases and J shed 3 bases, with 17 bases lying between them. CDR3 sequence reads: CATSREDGGKGDYGYTF. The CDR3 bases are TGTGCCACCAGCAGAGAAGATGGTGGCAAGGGGGACTATGGCTACACCTTC.

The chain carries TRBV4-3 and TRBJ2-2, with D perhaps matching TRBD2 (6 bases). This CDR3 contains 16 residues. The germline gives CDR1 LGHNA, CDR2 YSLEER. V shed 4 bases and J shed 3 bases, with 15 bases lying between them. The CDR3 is CASSRAPGLYTGELFF. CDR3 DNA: TGCGCCAGCAGCCGGGCACCGGGACTTTACACCGGGGAGCTGTTTTTT.

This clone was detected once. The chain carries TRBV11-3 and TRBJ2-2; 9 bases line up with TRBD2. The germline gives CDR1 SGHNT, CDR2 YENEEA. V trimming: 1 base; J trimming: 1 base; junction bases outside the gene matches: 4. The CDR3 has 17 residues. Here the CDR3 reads CASSLGLTSGNTGELFF. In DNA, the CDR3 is TGTGCCAGCAGCTTAGGCCTGACTAGCGGGAACACCGGGGAGCTGTTTTTT.

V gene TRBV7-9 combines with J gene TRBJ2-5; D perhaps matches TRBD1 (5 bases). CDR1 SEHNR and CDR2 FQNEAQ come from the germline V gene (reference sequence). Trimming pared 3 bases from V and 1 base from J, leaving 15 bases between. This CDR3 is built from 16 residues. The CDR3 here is CASSFRWDGAQETQYF. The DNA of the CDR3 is TGTGCCAGCAGCTTTCGGTGGGATGGGGCCCAAGAGACCCAGTACTTC.

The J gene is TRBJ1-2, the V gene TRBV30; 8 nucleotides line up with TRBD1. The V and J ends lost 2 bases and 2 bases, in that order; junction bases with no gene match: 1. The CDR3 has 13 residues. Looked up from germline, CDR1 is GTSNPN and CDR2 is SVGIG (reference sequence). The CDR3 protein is CAWSSGGNYGYTF. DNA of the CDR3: TGTGCCTGGAGTTCAGGGGGCAACTATGGCTACACCTTC.

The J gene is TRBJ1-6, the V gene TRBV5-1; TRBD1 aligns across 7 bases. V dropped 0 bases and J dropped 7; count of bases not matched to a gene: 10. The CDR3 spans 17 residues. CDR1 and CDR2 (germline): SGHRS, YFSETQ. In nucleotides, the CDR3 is TGCGCCAGCAGCTTGGTGGTTACAGGGGACTGGAATTCACCCCTCCACTTT. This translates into CASSLVVTGDWNSPLHF.

In nucleotides, the CDR3 is TGTGCCAGCAGCGACGGGACTAGCGCCATAGATACGCAGTATTTT. Residues: CASSDGTSAIDTQYF. The gene calls are TRBV11-3 and TRBJ2-3; 10 bases are shared with TRBD2. The V and J ends lost 5 bases and 5 bases, in that order; junction bases with no gene match: 7. This CDR3 region has 15 residues. CDR1 and CDR2 (germline): SGHNT, YENEEA.

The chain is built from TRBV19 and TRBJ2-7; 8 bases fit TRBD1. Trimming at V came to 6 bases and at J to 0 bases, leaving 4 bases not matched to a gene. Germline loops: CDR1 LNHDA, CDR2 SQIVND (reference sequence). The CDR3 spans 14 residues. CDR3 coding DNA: TGTGCCAGTAGCCCGGGGACAGGCTCCTACGAGCAGTACTTC. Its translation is CASSPGTGSYEQYF.

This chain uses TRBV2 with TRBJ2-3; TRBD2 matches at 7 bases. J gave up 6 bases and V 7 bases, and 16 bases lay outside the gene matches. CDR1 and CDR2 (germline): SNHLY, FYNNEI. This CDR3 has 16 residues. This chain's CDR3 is CASTKGRANGRDTQYF. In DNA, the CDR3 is TGTGCCAGCACCAAAGGGAGGGCCAATGGCCGGGATACGCAGTATTTT.

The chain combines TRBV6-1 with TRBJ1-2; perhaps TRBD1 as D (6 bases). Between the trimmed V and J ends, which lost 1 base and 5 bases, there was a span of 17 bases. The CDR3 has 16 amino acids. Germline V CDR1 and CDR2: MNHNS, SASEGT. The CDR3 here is CASSEGTGGRRYGYTF. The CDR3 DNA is TGTGCCAGCAGTGAAGGCACGGGGGGGCGAAGATATGGCTACACCTTC.

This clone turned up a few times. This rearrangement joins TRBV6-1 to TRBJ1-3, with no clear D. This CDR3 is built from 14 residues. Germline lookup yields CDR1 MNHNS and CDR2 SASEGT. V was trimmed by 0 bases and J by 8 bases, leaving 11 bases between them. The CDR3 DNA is TGTGCCAGCAGTGAAGCGCACGGGGAGTACACCATATATTTT. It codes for CASSEAHGEYTIYF.